This TCR beta chain was obtained from a study of identical twins. Study conclusions and caveats: Fewer insertions characterized abundant cord blood beta clonotypes, whereas memory repertoires showed none.

Trimming stripped 6 bases from V and 1 base from J, with 12 bases between. This CDR3 is 14 amino acids long. Germline lookup yields CDR1 MNHNS and CDR2 SASEGT. TCRdb processed the 5' RACE reads anew with MiXCR; each CDR3 protein has one entry. Counted here are 470,000 or so distinct CDR3 sequences, roughly 26% occurring once; the ten biggest clones make up just under 3%. This clonotype was counted a few times. No antigen is known for it. Separately, the same data were catalogued under a study of T cells expressing NK-cell markers. That work adds: In a few donors, dominant clonotypes made up about 25-65% of CD3+CD56-NKG2C+ cells.

The clonotype originates from a woman aged 18-29 years in good health. V is TRBV6-1 and J is TRBJ1-1; D ambiguous. The sequencing sample was made of CD4+ T cells sorted from blood. The CDR3 DNA is TGTGCCAGCAGCACCTCCGACACGAACACTGAAGCTTTCTTT. Translating gives CASSTSDTNTEAFF.